The sequence of this T cell receptor gamma chain was determined in a study of Vδ1+ human thymocytes. Whole-study findings and limits: In the thymus, TRG and TRD repertoires looked highly polyclonal with Gaussian CDR3 lengths.

V lost 2 bases and J lost 10; bases outside the gene matches: 8. Germline V lookup: CDR1 VENAVY, CDR2 YDSYNSRV. This CDR3 is built from 12 residues. Purity of the sorted Vdelta1+ thymocytes ranged from roughly 98% to 99.6%. RNA was extracted from the cells and then reverse transcribed. The CDR3 regions were amplified by multiplex PCR from V-gene primers to a constant-region primer. With CATT, TCRdb re-called clones from the multiplex PCR reads. Of over 5,500 gamma-chain clones in the sample, 42% were seen once. This clone came up a few times. Its antigen is currently unknown. Material for sequencing was Vdelta1+ gamma-delta thymocytes from the thymus. The subset denotes: FACS-sorted CD3+ TCRalphabeta- TCRVdelta1+ TCRVdelta2- thymocytes. V is TRGV8 and J is TRGJ1 or TRGJ2. This TCR derives from a boy younger than two who had congenital heart surgery. The CDR3: CATWDIPVKKLF. In DNA form, the CDR3 reads TGTGCCACCTGGGATATTCCGGTAAAGAAACTCTTT.